This record covers a single T cell receptor beta chain. Which antigen it targets is not known. No much larger clonotype is one base removed from it; base qualities were not supplied. This record comes from a study of beta chain features in type 1 diabetes listed by TCRdb under 2018. Study-level background: Patients and healthy donors did not differ in mean age, gender distribution, total cell number or subset yield. Naive and central memory subsets were obtained from all 28 donors, but regulatory and stem cell-like memory subsets were isolated from only 8 patients and roughly eight healthy donors. In the study, TCRB repertoires of sorted circulating CD4+ T cell subsets from recently diagnosed type 1 diabetes patients were compared with those of matched healthy donors. A total of 85 million to 140 million sorted cells were examined across all samples, and a strong correlation was observed between cell number per subset and RNA yield.

Each donor gave one peripheral blood draw, approximately 110 mL on average, collected into heparinised tubes. A BD FACSAria II and a panel including CD45RO, CCR7, CD25, CD127, CD95 and CD27 were used to sort naive, central memory, regulatory and stem cell-like memory CD4+ T cells. A purity above 98% was achieved for all sorted populations. PBMCs were isolated immediately by Lymphoprep density gradient centrifugation and stained directly without culture. To minimize batch effects, samples were stained and sorted in pairs, one healthy donor with one patient per experiment. The investigation overall reported the following: Naive, central memory and regulatory TCRB repertoires appeared to be more similar among patients than among healthy donors. At VDJ recombination sites, patients with type 1 diabetes made fewer insertions and deleted more nucleotides, a pattern implying thymic rearrangement abnormalities. Because the HLA sub-analyses included only small numbers of individuals, any influence of HLA type on TCRB rearrangement was left unresolved. Because cDNA was sequenced instead of genomic DNA, highly expressing activated cells could be over-represented, though the groups showed no difference in activation or CD3 levels. PCR may preferentially amplify shorter templates, but because patient and control samples were amplified and corrected together, any resulting skew would affect both groups equally. A moderate but significant shortening of TCRB CDR3 length was observed in type 1 diabetes patients in all four CD4+ subsets.

The High Capacity cDNA Reverse Transcription Kit was used to reverse transcribe all of the isolated RNA, meaning that expressed TCRB transcripts were what got sequenced. Deep immunoSEQ sequencing was applied to naive, central memory and regulatory T cell samples, giving an average of roughly 3.3 million total reads per sample. Sorted cells were lysed in RLT buffer and RNA was extracted with DNase-treated RNeasy Micro or Mini kits, depending on cell number. To prevent cross-contamination, each cell subset was processed individually, whereas patient and healthy donor samples were processed jointly. TCRB sequences were amplified from cDNA with the immunoSEQ multiplex PCR, producing 87-bp fragments spanning the CDR3 region. Sequencing of the amplicons was done on the Illumina HiSeq platform. The paper's data handling went like this. Synthetic template baselines were used to correct PCR bias computationally, reads within Hamming distance 2 were collapsed together, and singletons that could not be merged were discarded. Reads were aligned to IMGT to assign V, D and J genes, CDR3 length, and insertions or deletions at six rearrangement sites. Within each subset, clonotype counts were normalized to sorted cell number, and only after that were true diversity and Gini coefficients computed with the tcR R package. The overlap coefficient, calculated on TCRB nucleotide sequences, was used to measure repertoire sharing. The table was pulled from immuneACCESS by TCRdb, which kept in-frame rearrangements only. Such tables lose some clones; where checked, under half of the loss comes from unresolved V genes, and the rest has no known cause. For V, J and clone size, that table is used; D and trimming come from the DNA. For this sample the table gives about 140,000 clones, of which 10% to 15% were detected only once. The ten largest clones add up to about 1.3% of the sample.

What was sequenced was central memory CD4+ T cells from blood. The source is a man aged 18 to 29 with type 1 diabetes.

At the DNA level, the sequence is TGCGCCAGCAGCTTGGCCGGGACTAGCGAAGCCAAAAACATTCAGTACTTC. Protein translation: CASSLAGTSEAKNIQYF. Recombination linked TRBV5-1 to TRBJ2-4; 10 nucleotides in the junction match TRBD2. The CDR3 contains 17 residues, cysteine and phenylalanine counted. CDR3 DNA only is kept here, 51 bases in frame from base 1. CDR1 SGHRS and CDR2 YFSETQ were looked up in the germline V gene. Trimmed from V: 0 bases; trimmed from J: 0 bases; junction bases lacking a gene match: 3.